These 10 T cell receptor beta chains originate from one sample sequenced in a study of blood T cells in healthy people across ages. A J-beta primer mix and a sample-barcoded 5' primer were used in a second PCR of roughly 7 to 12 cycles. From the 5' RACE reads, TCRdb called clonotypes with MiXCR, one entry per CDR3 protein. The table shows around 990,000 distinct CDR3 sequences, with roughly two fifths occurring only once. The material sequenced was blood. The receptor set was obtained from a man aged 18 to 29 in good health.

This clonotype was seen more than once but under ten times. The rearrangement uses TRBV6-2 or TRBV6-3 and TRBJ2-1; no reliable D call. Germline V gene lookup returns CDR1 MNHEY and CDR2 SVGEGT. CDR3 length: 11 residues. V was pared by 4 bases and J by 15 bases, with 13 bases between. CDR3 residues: CASSSEAVRFF. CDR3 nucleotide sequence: TGTGCCAGCAGTTCCGAAGCCGTTCGGTTCTTC.

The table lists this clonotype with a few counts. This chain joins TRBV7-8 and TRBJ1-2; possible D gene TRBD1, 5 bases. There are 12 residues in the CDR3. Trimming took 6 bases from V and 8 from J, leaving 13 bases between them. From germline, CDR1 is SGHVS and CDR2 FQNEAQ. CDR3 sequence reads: CASSTQGDGYTF. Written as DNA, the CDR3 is TGTGCCAGCAGTACTCAGGGAGACGGCTACACCTTC. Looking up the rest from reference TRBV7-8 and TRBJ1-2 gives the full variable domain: GAGVSQSPRYKVAKRGQDVALRCDPISGHVSLFWYQQALGQGPEFLTYFQNEAQLDKSGLPSDRFFAERPEGSVSTLKIQRTQQEDSAVYLCASSTQGDGYTFGSGTRLTVV.

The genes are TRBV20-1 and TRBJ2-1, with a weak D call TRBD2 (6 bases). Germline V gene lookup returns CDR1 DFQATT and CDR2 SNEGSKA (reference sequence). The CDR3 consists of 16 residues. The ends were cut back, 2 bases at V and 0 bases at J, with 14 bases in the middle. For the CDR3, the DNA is TGCAGTGCTAGATTAACCGGGACTTCCTCCTACAATGAGCAGTTCTTC. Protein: CSARLTGTSSYNEQFF.

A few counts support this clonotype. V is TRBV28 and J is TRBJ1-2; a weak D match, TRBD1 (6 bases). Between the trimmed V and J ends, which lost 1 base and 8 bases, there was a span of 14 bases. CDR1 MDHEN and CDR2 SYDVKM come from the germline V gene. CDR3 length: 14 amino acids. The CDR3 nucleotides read TGTGCCAGCAGTTTATTGGCAGGGGAGGGGGGCTACACCTTC. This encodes CASSLLAGEGGYTF.

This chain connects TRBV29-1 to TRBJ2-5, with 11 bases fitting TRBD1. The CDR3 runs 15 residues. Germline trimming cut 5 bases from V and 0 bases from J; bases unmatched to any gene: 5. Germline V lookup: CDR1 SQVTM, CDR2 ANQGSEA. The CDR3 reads CSVSGTGGYQETQYF. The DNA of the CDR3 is TGCAGCGTTTCCGGGACAGGGGGTTACCAAGAGACCCAGTACTTC.

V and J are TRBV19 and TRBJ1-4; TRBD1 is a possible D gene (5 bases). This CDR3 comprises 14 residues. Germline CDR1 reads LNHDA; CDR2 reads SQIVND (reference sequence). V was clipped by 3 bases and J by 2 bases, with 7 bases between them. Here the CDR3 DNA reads TGTGCCAGTAGTATCTCAGGGACTAATGAAAAACTGTTTTTT. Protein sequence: CASSISGTNEKLFF.

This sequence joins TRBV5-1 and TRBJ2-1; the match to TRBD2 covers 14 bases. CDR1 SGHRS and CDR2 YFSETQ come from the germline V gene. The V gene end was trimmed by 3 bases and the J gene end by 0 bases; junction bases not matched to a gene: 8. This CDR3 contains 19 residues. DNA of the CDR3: TGCGCCAGCAGCTCCGGACTAGCGGGGGGCTCAAGCTCCTACAATGAGCAGTTCTTC. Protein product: CASSSGLAGGSSSYNEQFF.

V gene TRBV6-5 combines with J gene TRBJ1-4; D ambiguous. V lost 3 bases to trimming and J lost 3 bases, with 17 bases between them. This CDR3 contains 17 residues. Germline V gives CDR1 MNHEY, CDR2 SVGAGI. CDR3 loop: CASSYLPSAGSNEKLFF. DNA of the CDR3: TGTGCCAGCAGTTATCTGCCCTCGGCCGGTTCTAATGAAAAACTGTTTTTT.

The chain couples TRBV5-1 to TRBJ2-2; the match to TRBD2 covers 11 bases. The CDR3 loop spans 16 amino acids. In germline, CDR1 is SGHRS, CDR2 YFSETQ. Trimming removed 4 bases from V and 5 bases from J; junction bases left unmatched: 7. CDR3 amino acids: CASSIGTSGQTGELFF. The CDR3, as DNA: TGCGCCAGCAGCATCGGGACTAGCGGACAAACCGGGGAGCTGTTTTTT.

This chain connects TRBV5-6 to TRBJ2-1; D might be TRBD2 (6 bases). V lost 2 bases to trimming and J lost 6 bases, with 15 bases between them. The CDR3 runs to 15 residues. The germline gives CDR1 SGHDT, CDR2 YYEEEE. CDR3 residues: CASSFGGVIRNEQFF. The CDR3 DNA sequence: TGTGCCAGCAGCTTTGGCGGGGTAATTCGCAATGAGCAGTTCTTC.